The clone carrying this TCR beta chain was counted once. The data belong to a study of blood T cell repertoires in COVID-19. The wider study: COVID-19 samples collected from the United States, Italy and Spain covered acute and convalescent phases. PBMCs, B-cell-depleted T cells, or T cells provided the cDNA or gDNA that made up the material.

The CDR3 sequence is 16 residues long. Germline lookup yields CDR1 MNHEY and CDR2 SMNVEV (reference sequence). The germline V and J ends were trimmed by 6 bases and 1 base, with 18 bases remaining between them. Study processing details: It was from reference gene primer amplification that nucleated cell counts were estimated. The table came from immunoSEQ multiplex PCR; TCRdb's copy has only in-frame clones and leaves some out. V, J and clone size were drawn from that table, and D and trimming were deduced from the DNA. This repertoire shows hundreds of thousands of clones, around 86% found once; its top ten account for about an eighth.

This rearrangement joins TRBV27 to TRBJ1-1, with a possible D match to TRBD1 (5 bases). The receptor was isolated from a human donor in a cohort sampled during active COVID-19. The sample was peripheral blood. The CDR3 DNA follows: TGTGCCAGCAGGGGAGGCGGGGGACCCCCGAACACTGAAGCTTTCTTT. This codes for CASRGGGGPPNTEAFF.